The next 29 T cell receptor beta chains were all read from a single sample in a study of T cell responses to AZD1222 COVID-19 vaccine. Generated by immunoSEQ multiplex PCR, the TCRdb table keeps only in-frame clones and is missing some. The top ten clones hold roughly 1.2% of a sample with around 150,000 clones, less than 95% of them seen once. This specimen was peripheral blood, taken on day 0 of AZD1222 vaccination. Receptor source: an adult in good health.

V gene TRBV10-3 combines with J gene TRBJ1-2, with D perhaps TRBD1 (6 bases). Germline lookup yields CDR1 ENHRY and CDR2 SYGVKD. The CDR3 is 15 amino acids. V was clipped by 3 bases and J by 7 bases, with 18 bases between them. The CDR3: CAISETGKQGGGYTF. Written as DNA, the CDR3 is TGTGCCATCAGTGAAACGGGGAAACAGGGCGGTGGCTACACCTTC.

The chain carries TRBV14 and TRBJ2-5; possibly TRBD1 for D (6 bases). The CDR3 runs to 17 residues. Between the trimmed V and J ends, which lost 4 bases and 3 bases, there was a span of 21 bases. Germline V gene data show CDR1 as SGHDN and CDR2 as FVKESK. CDR3 DNA: TGTGCCAGCAGCCCTACCCCGCAGGGGAAGTTCGAAGAGACCCAGTACTTC. Protein product: CASSPTPQGKFEETQYF.

The rearrangement uses TRBV5-1 and TRBJ2-5; 13 positions match TRBD2. The CDR3 length is 16 residues. Germline V gives CDR1 SGHRS, CDR2 YFSETQ. Losses at the gene ends were 4 bases for V and 7 bases for J; bases not matched to a gene: 10. CDR3 sequence reads: CASSGGLAGVLSTQYF. As DNA, the CDR3 is TGCGCCAGCAGCGGAGGACTAGCGGGGGTCCTTTCGACCCAGTACTTC. Supplemented by reference TRBV5-1 and TRBJ2-5, the full variable domain reads KAGVTQTPRYLIKTRGQQVTLSCSPISGHRSVSWYQQTPGQGLQFLFEYFSETQRNKGNFPGRFSGRQFSNSRSEMNVSTLELGDSALYLCASSGGLAGVLSTQYFGPGTRLLVL.

The J gene is TRBJ1-2, the V gene TRBV2; D might be TRBD1 (6 bases). V lost 4 bases to trimming and J lost 3 bases, with 12 bases between them. This CDR3 is built from 14 residues. CDR1 SNHLY and CDR2 FYNNEI come from the germline V gene. CDR3 in amino acids: CASSASGGHYGYTF. The CDR3 DNA reads TGTGCCAGCAGTGCCTCCGGGGGGCACTATGGCTACACCTTC.

The rearrangement joins TRBV6-5 to TRBJ2-5; D not certain. The CDR3 loop spans 13 amino acids. V was trimmed by 2 bases and J by 5 bases, leaving 9 bases between them. Germline values: CDR1 MNHEY, CDR2 SVGAGI. The CDR3 nucleotides are TGTGCCAGCAGTTACCTCTCGGCGGAGACCCAGTACTTC. Translating it yields CASSYLSAETQYF.

The chain uses TRBV5-6 and TRBJ1-2; no firm D call. Between the trimmed V and J ends, which lost 0 bases and 8 bases, there was a span of 8 bases. Germline lookup yields CDR1 SGHDT and CDR2 YYEEEE. The CDR3 has 12 amino acids. The CDR3 sequence: CASSLALVGYTF. In nucleotides, the CDR3 is TGTGCCAGCAGCTTGGCTCTGGTCGGCTACACCTTC.

The chain uses TRBV28 and TRBJ1-1, with 7 bases fitting TRBD1. The V segment lost 6 bases and the J segment 12 bases; nucleotides outside the gene matches: 7. CDR3 length: 11 residues. CDR1 MDHEN and CDR2 SYDVKM come from the germline V gene. The CDR3, as DNA: TGTGCCAGCAGCCTGACAGGGAAGCCTTTCTTT. As protein: CASSLTGKPFF. Using reference TRBV28 and TRBJ1-1 for the parts outside the CDR3, the full variable domain is DVKVTQSSRYLVKRTGEKVFLECVQDMDHENMFWYRQDPGLGLRLIYFSYDVKMKEKGDIPEGYSVSREKKERFSLILESASTNQTSMYLCASSLTGKPFFGQGTRLTVV.

The chain couples TRBV15 to TRBJ1-6; D uncertain. The CDR3 covers 14 residues. CDR1 LNHNV and CDR2 YYDKDF come from the germline V gene (reference sequence). V was pared by 7 bases and J by 8 bases, with 15 bases between. In DNA form, the CDR3 reads TGTGCCACCAACACCGCCTGGGGAGATTCACCCCTCCACTTT. Protein: CATNTAWGDSPLHF. The full variable domain, its missing parts supplied by reference TRBV15 and TRBJ1-6, is DAMVIQNPRYQVTQFGKPVTLSCSQTLNHNVMYWYQQKSSQAPKLLFHYYDKDFNNEADTPDNFQSRRPNTSFCFLDIRSPGLGDTAMYLCATNTAWGDSPLHFGNGTRLTVT.

V gene TRBV30 combines with J gene TRBJ1-2; D is perhaps TRBD1 (6 bases). The CDR3 spans 12 residues. Trimming took off 5 bases at V and 3 bases at J, with 10 bases between the two ends. Germline V gene data show CDR1 as GTSNPN and CDR2 as SVGIG (reference sequence). In DNA, the CDR3 is TGTGCCTGGCACAGGGACCACTATGGCTACACCTTC. Residues: CAWHRDHYGYTF.

The chain employs TRBV21-1 and TRBJ2-1; the D segment call TRBD2 is taken from the table without a DNA check. TRBV21-1 is classified as a pseudogene. CDR3 length: 19 amino acids. CDR3 sequence: CASPRGASGRALSYNEQFF. The CDR3 region has the DNA TGTGCCAGCCCGAGAGGGGCAAGCGGGAGGGCCTTGTCCTACAATGAGCAGTTCTTC.

V and J are TRBV27 and TRBJ1-6; unclear D gene. The CDR3 length is 15 residues. The ends were cut back, 6 bases at V and 10 bases at J, with 19 bases in the middle. The germline gives CDR1 MNHEY, CDR2 SMNVEV (reference sequence). CDR3 in amino acids: CASRGGTGSGSPLHF. The CDR3 nucleotides are TGTGCCAGCAGAGGAGGAACGGGGTCTGGGTCACCCCTCCACTTT.

The chain employs TRBV29-1 and TRBJ2-2; D gene ambiguous. CDR1 and CDR2 (germline): SQVTM, ANQGSEA. This CDR3 has 12 amino acids. Trimming left V 5 bases short and J 0 bases short, with 4 bases between. For the CDR3, the DNA is TGCAGCGTTCGATCGAACACCGGGGAGCTGTTTTTT. It translates to CSVRSNTGELFF.

The chain has TRBV11-2 and TRBJ2-2; no clear D. CDR1 and CDR2 (germline): SGHAT, FQNNGV. V lost 5 bases, J lost 3 bases, and 7 bases lay in between. This CDR3 spans 13 amino acids. CDR3 coding DNA: TGTGCCAGCAGCCAACAGCACACCGGGGAGCTGTTTTTT. Protein sequence: CASSQQHTGELFF. Complete variable domain (other parts from reference TRBV11-2 and TRBJ2-2): EAGVAQSPRYKIIEKRQSVAFWCNPISGHATLYWYQQILGQGPKLLIQFQNNGVVDDSQLPKDRFSAERLKGVDSTLKIQPAKLEDSAVYLCASSQQHTGELFFGEGSRLTVL.

The chain recombines TRBV5-8 with TRBJ2-3; TRBD1 agrees at 9 bases. After removal of 0 bases from V and 2 bases from J, the junction contained 7 bases not matched to a gene. The germline gives CDR1 SGHTS, CDR2 YDEGEE. This CDR3 comprises 17 residues. CDR3 residues: CASSLGTGALTTDTQYF. The DNA of the CDR3 is TGTGCCAGCAGCTTGGGGACAGGGGCGCTCACCACAGATACGCAGTATTTT.

V and J are TRBV2 and TRBJ2-7, with D perhaps matching TRBD1 (5 bases). Germline CDR1 reads SNHLY; CDR2 reads FYNNEI. The CDR3 consists of 12 residues. Trimming removed 3 bases from V and 2 bases from J, with 5 bases in between. The CDR3: CASSEGPYEQYV. The DNA for the CDR3 is TGTGCCAGCAGTGAGGGGCCCTACGAGCAGTACGTC.

This chain links TRBV7-9 with TRBJ2-1; 7 bases line up with TRBD1. The V and J ends lost 5 bases and 9 bases, in that order; junction bases with no gene match: 13. In germline, CDR1 is SEHNR, CDR2 FQNEAQ (reference sequence). The CDR3 contains 15 residues. CDR3 nucleotides: TGTGCCAGCAGCCACCCAAAGGGACAGTATTCTGAGCAGTTCTTC. Translating it yields CASSHPKGQYSEQFF.

V is TRBV2 and J is TRBJ2-5; D perhaps matches TRBD2 (7 bases). There are 15 residues in the CDR3. V lost 7 bases, J lost 3 bases, and 18 bases lay in between. Looked up from germline, CDR1 is SNHLY and CDR2 is FYNNEI. CDR3 nucleotide sequence: TGTGCCAGCATGGGGGGGCTAGGGGTAGAAGAGACCCAGTACTTC. Encoded protein: CASMGGLGVEETQYF.

The rearrangement links TRBV7-8 to TRBJ1-5; D is unresolved. The CDR3 sequence is 14 residues long. In germline, CDR1 is SGHVS, CDR2 FQNEAQ. Trimming stripped 3 bases from V and 2 bases from J, with 8 bases between. CDR3 protein: CASSLFLGNQPQHF. DNA for the CDR3: TGTGCCAGCAGCTTGTTTCTGGGCAATCAGCCCCAGCATTTT.

The rearrangement joins TRBV2 to TRBJ1-3; D remains ambiguous. Germline-derived CDR1 and CDR2 are SNHLY and FYNNEI. The length of the CDR3 is 15 residues. Trimming pared 5 bases from V and 1 base from J, leaving 12 bases between. CDR3 loop: CASSIQVTSGNTIYF. The CDR3 DNA reads as TGTGCCAGCAGTATTCAGGTGACTTCTGGAAACACCATATATTTT. Full variable domain (outside the CDR3, taken from reference TRBV2 and TRBJ1-3): EPEVTQTPSHQVTQMGQEVILRCVPISNHLYFYWYRQILGQKVEFLVSFYNNEISEKSEIFDDQFSVERPDGSNFTLKIRSTKLEDSAMYFCASSIQVTSGNTIYFGEGSWLTVV.

DNA of the CDR3: TGTGCCAGCAGCCTAACTAGCGGTTATCTCCAGACCCAGTACTTC. Translated: CASSLTSGYLQTQYF. J is TRBJ2-5 and V is TRBV11-2, with 8 bases aligning to TRBD2. Per germline, CDR1 SGHAT and CDR2 FQNNGV. The CDR3 covers 15 residues. Losses at the gene ends were 5 bases for V and 6 bases for J; bases not matched to a gene: 11.

This chain links TRBV6-5 with TRBJ1-4; D unclear. The germline gives CDR1 MNHEY, CDR2 SVGAGI. This CDR3 spans 13 amino acids. Trimming took 11 bases from V and 0 from J, leaving 10 bases between them. The CDR3 DNA reads as TGTGCCGGCTATGACCCAACTAATGAAAAACTGTTTTTT. Its translation: CAGYDPTNEKLFF.

This clone was found once. This sequence joins TRBV4-1 and TRBJ1-1; D gene uncertain. The germline V gene has CDR1 MGHRA and CDR2 YSYEKL. Deletions cut 0 bases from V and 7 bases from J, with 6 bases between. This CDR3 is 12 amino acids long. The CDR3 is CASSQETSEAFF. In DNA, the CDR3 is TGCGCCAGCAGCCAAGAAACGAGTGAAGCTTTCTTT.

The gene calls are TRBV28 and TRBJ2-2, with D uncertain. This CDR3 comprises 13 residues. V was trimmed by 3 bases and J by 1 base, leaving 3 bases between them. Germline V gene lookup returns CDR1 MDHEN and CDR2 SYDVKM. The CDR3 loop is CASSFRNTGELFF. The CDR3 nucleotides read TGTGCCAGCAGTTTCAGGAACACCGGGGAGCTGTTTTTT.

The chain combines TRBV7-9 with TRBJ1-5; D unclear. V was pared by 5 bases and J by 2 bases, with 7 bases between. CDR3 size: 13 residues. Germline loops: CDR1 SEHNR, CDR2 FQNEAQ (reference sequence). The CDR3 bases are TGTGCCAGCAGCGGACCAGGCAATCAGCCCCAGCATTTT. It translates to CASSGPGNQPQHF.

J is TRBJ2-7 and V is TRBV10-3, with D possibly being TRBD2 (6 bases). V dropped 2 bases and J dropped 0 bases, with 17 bases sitting between them. The CDR3 sequence is 17 residues long. Germline values: CDR1 ENHRY, CDR2 SYGVKD. The CDR3 protein is CAISERPGLSSSYEQYV. The CDR3 DNA follows: TGTGCCATCAGTGAGCGACCGGGACTCTCAAGCTCCTACGAGCAGTACGTC.

J is TRBJ2-3 and V is TRBV19; 8 bases agree with TRBD2. Trimming removed 3 bases from V and 0 bases from J; junction bases left unmatched: 2. CDR3 length: 15 amino acids. CDR1 LNHDA and CDR2 SQIVND come from the germline V gene (reference sequence). DNA for the CDR3: TGTGCCAGTAGTATGTTAGCGGGAAGCACAGATACGCAGTATTTT. Translation: CASSMLAGSTDTQYF. The full variable domain, its missing parts supplied by reference TRBV19 and TRBJ2-3, is DGGITQSPKYLFRKEGQNVTLSCEQNLNHDAMYWYRQDPGQGLRLIYYSQIVNDFQKGDIAEGYSVSREKKESFPLTVTSAQKNPTAFYLCASSMLAGSTDTQYFGPGTRLTVL.

The chain recombines TRBV4-1 with TRBJ1-6; tentative D call: TRBD1 (5 bases). This CDR3 is built from 15 residues. In germline, CDR1 is MGHRA, CDR2 YSYEKL. The germline V and J ends were trimmed by 1 base and 9 bases, with 13 bases remaining between them. The CDR3 protein is CASSQGVEGSSPLHF. CDR3 nucleotide sequence: TGCGCCAGCAGCCAAGGGGTGGAGGGGAGTTCACCCCTCCACTTT.

CDR3 loop: CASSTPGNTEAFF. Written as DNA, the CDR3 is TGTGCCAGCAGTACCCCGGGGAACACTGAAGCTTTCTTT. The V call is TRBV6-6, the J call TRBJ1-1, with D hard to call. This CDR3 contains 13 residues. V shed 5 bases and J shed 1 base, with 8 bases lying between them. Germline CDR1 reads MNHNY; CDR2 reads SVGAGI (reference sequence).

V usage is TRBV9 and J usage is TRBJ1-1, with D unresolved. The CDR3 loop spans 14 amino acids. V was shortened by 0 bases and J by 2 bases, with 8 bases between the two germline ends. Per germline, CDR1 SGDLS and CDR2 YYNGEE. This CDR3 reads CASSVVGGNTEAFF. Here the CDR3 DNA reads TGTGCCAGCAGCGTAGTGGGAGGCAACACTGAAGCTTTCTTT.